This T cell receptor (beta chain) was profiled in a study of T cells in Graves' hyperthyroidism and ophthalmopathy. Overall study context: Prior to any treatment, at the point of initial diagnosis, peripheral blood was collected.

Uncontrolled infection, other autoimmune disease, pregnancy or lactation excluded patients. This clonotype was seen a handful of times. Its target is not known. Amplified TCR beta CDR3 regions came from RNA transcripts. When the TCR CDR3 underwent first-round RT-PCR, the HTBI primer set was used. TCRdb re-analysed the multiplex PCR reads in MiXCR, keeping a single row per CDR3 protein. This sample yields 360,000 or so distinct CDR3 sequences, of which about 19% are seen a single time; 3.5% to 4% belongs to the top ten. Findings and caveats of the study: Ophthalmopathy, which appeared later, was predicted by the model a median about 6.8 months before onset.

V gave up 4 bases and J gave up 6 bases, with 12 bases separating them. Germline CDR1 and CDR2: DFQATT and SNEGSKA (reference sequence). The CDR3 totals 12 residues. This clonotype was obtained from a woman aged 18-29 years with Graves' hyperthyroidism. The specimen was blood. V usage is TRBV20-1 and J usage is TRBJ1-1; D gene unclear. The CDR3 DNA reads TGCAGTGCTACCTCGAGGGTCCCTGAAGCTTTCTTT. This gives the protein CSATSRVPEAFF.